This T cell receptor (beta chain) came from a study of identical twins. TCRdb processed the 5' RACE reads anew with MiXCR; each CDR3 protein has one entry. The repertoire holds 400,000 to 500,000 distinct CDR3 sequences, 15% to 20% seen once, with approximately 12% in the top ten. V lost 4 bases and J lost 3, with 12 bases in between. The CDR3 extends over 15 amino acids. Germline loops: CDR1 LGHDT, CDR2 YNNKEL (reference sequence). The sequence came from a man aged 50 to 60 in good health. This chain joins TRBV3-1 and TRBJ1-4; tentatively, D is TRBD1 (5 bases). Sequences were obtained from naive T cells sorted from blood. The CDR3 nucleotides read TGTGCCAGCAGCCGTTTCTTAGGGGCTAATGAAAAACTGTTTTTT. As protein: CASSRFLGANEKLFF.